Listed below are T cell receptor beta chains from one sample, sequenced in a study of blood T cell repertoires in COVID-19. The protocol was immunoSEQ multiplex PCR, while the TCRdb copy is restricted to in-frame clones and leaves out a portion. The repertoire has roughly 300,000 clones, about 80% of them found once; the top ten carry around a tenth. Sequenced: peripheral blood. Receptors were obtained from a woman in her 50s who had recovered from COVID-19. CDR3s include the opening cysteine and the closing phenylalanine or tryptophan. The order of the fields is V gene, CDR3 length, CDR3 protein.

>TRBV27|13
CASSPGQHYGYTF
>TRBV7-2|13
CASSTRTGDGYTF
>TRBV19|16
CASSIQLGAERYEQYF
>TRBV28|18
CASSLGVGRPLVTGELFF
>TRBV6-2/TRBV6-3|15
CASSQGGSSYNEQFF
>TRBV24-1|15
CATSVRWGVADTQYF
>TRBV7-2|14
CASSLNPSPDTQYF
>TRBV5-8|15
CASSLRGTLNQPQHF
>TRBV27|13
CASNGQGEPEAFF
>TRBV7-3|13
CASSPRYTGELFF
>TRBV5-4|14
CASTLQVANTEAFF
>TRBV7-6|15
CASSSGAGGGQPQHF
>TRBV3-1/TRBV3-2|15
CASSVGLAVSYEQYF
>TRBV28|15
CAGRARDSQNYEQYF
>TRBV6-6|14
CASSYVRTGETQYF
>TRBV11-2|14
CASRGVTGRHEQYF
>TRBV7-2|14
CASSLVQGNYEQYF
>TRBV4-3|18
CASSQGQGRLSATDTQYF
>TRBV30|15
CAWSVDLAAYNEQFF
>TRBV6-5|15
CASSWGPPNTGELFF
>TRBV28|15
CASSRPGTVIGEQYF
>TRBV24-1|13
CATSDTMGGEAFF
>TRBV7-3|14
CASSLTLADNEQFF
>TRBV28|14
CASSLRGPNYGYTF
>TRBV5-4|15
CASSDPKAGAGGYTF
>TRBV20-1|11
CSAQGGGPQYF
>TRBV28|14
CASRQGGSNQPQHF
>TRBV27|15
CASTLSRPYYNEQFF
>TRBV20-1|11
CSARRGHEQFF
>TRBV4-3|16
CASSHGQGALPGELFF
>TRBV23-1|16
CASSQPTGGGGNTIYF
>TRBV3-1/TRBV3-2|13
CASRGASNSPLHF
>TRBV7-9|14
CASSPGQGDLPQHF
>TRBV24-1|14
CATSGQGKQETQYF
>TRBV25-1|17
CASSDPLPQGSRETQYF
>TRBV7-2|15
CASSKRGSSNEKLFF
>TRBV11-1|13
CASSLGLQNEAFF
>TRBV24-1|12
CATSDLGGEQFF
>TRBV5-6|16
CASSVQWTGLNQPQHF
>TRBV28|14
CASRSGGTNTEAFF
>TRBV27|19
CASSLYPPVGTGGNQPQHF
>TRBV27|13
CATAERGSYEQYF
>TRBV6-6|15
CASSQGQDSKNIQYF
>TRBV3-1/TRBV3-2|12
CASRGGAHEQYF
>TRBV6-1|15
CASSEAHRGLNGYTF
>TRBV11-3|13
CASSLSGRTEAFF
>TRBV23-1|13
CASTGLLPYEQYF
>TRBV19|14
CASSPGDRDYGYTF
>TRBV28|13
CASTPSGAYEQYF
>TRBV27|15
CASNSVDRGNYEQYF
>TRBV18|15
CASSPRPGEGNEQFF
>TRBV7-8|15
CASSPRDRGGQPQHF
>TRBV27|12
CASRGGINEQFF
>TRBV10-1|14
CASSESPNTDTQYF
>TRBV5-1|14
CASSWDSLNTEAFF